These T cell receptor beta chains were read from a single sample in a study of blood T cell repertoires in COVID-19. Repertoires were generated with immunoSEQ multiplex PCR, while TCRdb's copy carries only in-frame clones and drops some. This table holds approximately 52,000 clones, about 91% found once. Sequenced: peripheral blood. Source of these receptors: a man aged 50 or older with acute or convalescent COVID-19. The CDR3 runs from the conserved cysteine through the conserved F or W. The order of the fields is D gene, V gene, J gene, clone size, CDR3 DNA, CDR3 protein. A D gene is named only where the DNA matches it firmly. Part of the rows lack a size; the others show once, few, many or a class for expanded clones.

d_call: TRBD1
v_call: TRBV7-9
j_call: TRBJ2-1
clone_size: once
cdr3_nt: TGTGCCAGCAGCTTAGGAGACAGGGGAAGTCGCAATGAGCAGTTCTTC
cdr3_aa: CASSLGDRGSRNEQFF

d_call: TRBD1
v_call: TRBV19
j_call: TRBJ2-6
clone_size: NA
cdr3_nt: TGTGCCAGTAGTCCACCTGGGACAGTACTCTCTGGGGCCAACGTCCTGACTTTC
cdr3_aa: CASSPPGTVLSGANVLTF

d_call: NA
v_call: TRBV21-1
j_call: TRBJ1-5
clone_size: NA
cdr3_nt: TGTGCCAGCAGAAACCTTCGGGTTAGCAATCAGCCCCAGCATTTT
cdr3_aa: CASRNLRVSNQPQHF

d_call: NA
v_call: TRBV18
j_call: TRBJ1-2
clone_size: NA
cdr3_nt: TGTGCCAGCTCACCGCAAGCGGGCAGCGACTATGGCTACACCTTC
cdr3_aa: CASSPQAGSDYGYTF

d_call: NA
v_call: TRBV7-9
j_call: TRBJ1-1
clone_size: NA
cdr3_nt: TGTGCCAGCAGTACCTTGGGGGGTGAAGCTTTCTTT
cdr3_aa: CASSTLGGEAFF

d_call: NA
v_call: TRBV12-3/TRBV12-4
j_call: TRBJ2-3
clone_size: NA
cdr3_nt: TGTGCCAGCAGTCCTAGCACAGATACGCAGTATTTT
cdr3_aa: CASSPSTDTQYF

d_call: TRBD2
v_call: TRBV10-2
j_call: TRBJ2-3
clone_size: NA
cdr3_nt: TGCGCCAGCAGTGAGCCCATCGGACGGGGGGGCCGCACAGATACGCAGTATTTT
cdr3_aa: CASSEPIGRGGRTDTQYF

d_call: TRBD1
v_call: TRBV5-1
j_call: TRBJ1-2
clone_size: NA
cdr3_nt: TGCGCCAGCAGCTTGGTTAGGGGACAGGGTTATGGCTACACCTTC
cdr3_aa: CASSLVRGQGYGYTF

d_call: TRBD2
v_call: TRBV20-1
j_call: TRBJ2-3
clone_size: NA
cdr3_nt: TGCAGTGCTAGTTTTGCTAGCGGGGGCACAGATACGCAGTATTTT
cdr3_aa: CSASFASGGTDTQYF

d_call: NA
v_call: TRBV3-1/TRBV3-2
j_call: TRBJ2-1
clone_size: NA
cdr3_nt: TGTGCCAGCAGCCCGACGCCGGGGGTAAAGTTCTTC
cdr3_aa: CASSPTPGVKFF

d_call: NA
v_call: TRBV28
j_call: TRBJ1-6
clone_size: once
cdr3_nt: TGTGCCAGCCGAGAGGGTCGCAATTCACCCCTCCACTTT
cdr3_aa: CASREGRNSPLHF

d_call: TRBD1
v_call: TRBV3-1/TRBV3-2
j_call: TRBJ1-1
clone_size: NA
cdr3_nt: TGTGCCAGCAGCCAAGAGAGGGGGCATGGGAACACTGAAGCTTTCTTT
cdr3_aa: CASSQERGHGNTEAFF

d_call: NA
v_call: TRBV15
j_call: TRBJ1-1
clone_size: NA
cdr3_nt: TGTGCCACCAGCGCAGGGATGTTAGGGAACACTGAAGCTTTCTTT
cdr3_aa: CATSAGMLGNTEAFF

d_call: TRBD1
v_call: TRBV10-3
j_call: TRBJ1-4
clone_size: few
cdr3_nt: TGTGCCATCAGCGACAGGGCAGATGGGAATGAAAAACTGTTTTTT
cdr3_aa: CAISDRADGNEKLFF

d_call: NA
v_call: TRBV30
j_call: TRBJ1-2
clone_size: NA
cdr3_nt: TGTGCCTGGAGTGTACAGAGGGCGACCAGGTACACCTTC
cdr3_aa: CAWSVQRATRYTF

d_call: NA
v_call: TRBV3-1/TRBV3-2
j_call: TRBJ1-1
clone_size: NA
cdr3_nt: TGTGCCAGCAGCCTCAGAAACACTGAAGCTTTCTTT
cdr3_aa: CASSLRNTEAFF

d_call: NA
v_call: TRBV3-1/TRBV3-2
j_call: TRBJ1-4
clone_size: NA
cdr3_nt: TGTGCCAGCCGGCCGGCCGGGATTAATGAAAAACTGTTTTTT
cdr3_aa: CASRPAGINEKLFF

d_call: NA
v_call: TRBV28
j_call: TRBJ1-1
clone_size: NA
cdr3_nt: TGTGCCAGCAGTTTACTAGCAGGGGTGGGCACTGAAGCTTTCTTT
cdr3_aa: CASSLLAGVGTEAFF

d_call: NA
v_call: TRBV30
j_call: TRBJ1-2
clone_size: NA
cdr3_nt: TGTGCCTGGAGTGTTGGACATATATCTAACTATGGCTACACCTTC
cdr3_aa: CAWSVGHISNYGYTF

d_call: TRBD1
v_call: TRBV14
j_call: TRBJ1-3
clone_size: NA
cdr3_nt: TGTGCCAGCAGGGGACAGGGGTCTGGAAACACCATATATTTT
cdr3_aa: CASRGQGSGNTIYF

d_call: NA
v_call: TRBV30
j_call: TRBJ1-2
clone_size: once
cdr3_nt: TGTGCCTGGAGCGGAGGGTCGGGGTACTATGGCTACACCTTC
cdr3_aa: CAWSGGSGYYGYTF

d_call: NA
v_call: TRBV3-1/TRBV3-2
j_call: TRBJ1-4
clone_size: NA
cdr3_nt: TGTGCCAGCAGCTGGACACATCAAGAAAATGAAAAACTGTTTTTT
cdr3_aa: CASSWTHQENEKLFF

d_call: NA
v_call: TRBV24-1
j_call: TRBJ2-7
clone_size: NA
cdr3_nt: TGTGCCACCAGTGTCGGGAGCCCACCTTACGAGCAGTACTTC
cdr3_aa: CATSVGSPPYEQYF

d_call: TRBD1
v_call: TRBV3-1/TRBV3-2
j_call: TRBJ2-7
clone_size: NA
cdr3_nt: TGTGCCAGCAGCCACGGACAGGTACGGGCCTACGAGCAGTACTTC
cdr3_aa: CASSHGQVRAYEQYF

d_call: NA
v_call: TRBV28
j_call: TRBJ1-2
clone_size: NA
cdr3_nt: TGTGCCAGCAGATCCACTCTGGTTGCTAACTATGGCTACACCTTC
cdr3_aa: CASRSTLVANYGYTF

d_call: TRBD1
v_call: TRBV14
j_call: TRBJ1-2
clone_size: NA
cdr3_nt: TGTGCCAGCAGCCGGACAGGGTCCTTATGGTGGGGCTACACCTTC
cdr3_aa: CASSRTGSLWWGYTF

d_call: TRBD2
v_call: TRBV7-2
j_call: TRBJ2-3
clone_size: NA
cdr3_nt: TGTGCCAGCATCCCCGGACTAGAAGCAGATACGCAGTATTTT
cdr3_aa: CASIPGLEADTQYF

d_call: NA
v_call: TRBV7-2
j_call: TRBJ2-2
clone_size: NA
cdr3_nt: TGTGCCAGCAGCTCCATGCCCCGGGGGGCAGGGGCCTTCACCGGGGAGCTGTTTTTT
cdr3_aa: CASSSMPRGAGAFTGELFF